The TCR beta chain described here comes from a study of cytomegalovirus exposure and HLA in healthy donors. Overall study findings and caveats: The majority of TCR sequences were rare, yet some public TCRs appeared in many donors. Donors were assumed by presence/absence analyses to have roughly uniform sequencing depth.

Germline V gene data show CDR1 as LNHDA and CDR2 as SQIVND (reference sequence). The CDR3 has 11 amino acids. V lost 3 bases and J lost 6, with 3 bases in between. A remark on this clone: No antigen is known for it.

The PCR used 60 Vbeta and 13 Jbeta primers. Repertoires were generated with immunoSEQ multiplex PCR, while TCRdb's copy carries only in-frame clones and drops some. The data hold roughly 120,000 clones, with more than 65% observed a single time. The rearrangement joins TRBV19 to TRBJ1-5; D is uncertain. The receptor comes from a woman aged 55-70 years in good health and CMV-seropositive. The material sequenced was PBMCs. The DNA of the CDR3 is TGTGCCAGTAGTATCGGTCAGCCCCAGCATTTT. Protein sequence: CASSIGQPQHF. The full variable domain, in which reference TRBV19 and TRBJ1-5 provide the parts outside the CDR3, is DGGITQSPKYLFRKEGQNVTLSCEQNLNHDAMYWYRQDPGQGLRLIYYSQIVNDFQKGDIAEGYSVSREKKESFPLTVTSAQKNPTAFYLCASSIGQPQHFGDGTRLSIL.